Listed here are 22 T cell receptor beta chains from one sample, sequenced in a study of post-analysis software for immune sequencing data. cDNA libraries for TCR beta contained unique molecular identifiers. TCRdb passed the PCR reads through MiXCR, listing each CDR3 protein once. The profile shows around 150,000 distinct CDR3 sequences, roughly 34% of them singletons. Sequencing was performed on blood, taken after autologous hematopoietic stem cell transplantation. All receptors derive from a girl aged 10 to 17 with multiple sclerosis.

Comments on this clonotype: A far more abundant clone sits one base away, making this likely a read error. The chain joins TRBV27 to TRBJ2-5; D is ambiguous. CDR1 is MNHEY and CDR2 is SMNVEV in the germline V gene (reference sequence). CDR3 length equals 11 residues. The CDR3 is CVSSLGETQYF. DNA for the CDR3: TGTGTCAGCAGTTTAGGAGAGACCCAGTACTTC.

This clonotype was counted a few times. This chain uses TRBV27 with TRBJ1-1; no firm D call. The germline CDR1 and CDR2 sequences are MNHEY and SMNVEV (reference sequence). The germline V and J ends were trimmed by 5 bases and 1 base, with 11 bases remaining between them. The CDR3 loop spans 14 amino acids. The CDR3 reads CASSPSDTNTEAFF. The CDR3, as DNA: TGTGCCAGCAGTCCCTCCGATACGAACACTGAAGCTTTCTTT.

Comment on this clonotype: This may be a read error, as it is one base from a much larger clone. The chain has TRBV7-2 and TRBJ2-7; D not certain. The J call may not be correct, given that the DNA end is closer to TRBJ2-5. The CDR3 contains 15 residues. CDR1 is SGHTA and CDR2 is FQGNSA in the germline V gene. CDR3 in amino acids: CAGSLELHKAQTQYF. The CDR3 nucleotides are TGTGCCGGCAGCCTCGAACTCCACAAGGCACAGACCCAGTACTTC.

This sequence joins TRBV6-5 and TRBJ1-3, with 8 bases aligning to TRBD1. The CDR3 covers 14 residues. The germline V gene has CDR1 MNHEY and CDR2 SVGAGI. V was clipped by 7 bases and J by 3 bases; unmatched bases: 5. The CDR3 DNA follows: TGTGCCAGCACCGGACAGGGCCTTGGAAACACCATATATTTT. Encoded protein: CASTGQGLGNTIYF.

This clonotype has at least ten counts. This chain connects TRBV12-3 or TRBV12-4 to TRBJ2-7, with 13 bases identical to TRBD2. The length of the CDR3 is 14 residues. The junction had 8 bases not matched to a gene; V was cut back by 3 bases and J by 12 bases. CDR3 nucleotides: TGTGCCAGCAGTTTGGGGACTAGCGGGGAGTACGCGTACTTC. It is translated as CASSLGTSGEYAYF.

This clonotype was observed a handful of times. V is TRBV7-2 and J is TRBJ2-5, with D tentatively TRBD2 (6 bases). This CDR3 spans 14 amino acids. CDR1 is SGHTA, CDR2 FQGNSA, per germline. V dropped 6 bases and J dropped 5 bases, with 16 bases sitting between them. The CDR3 DNA sequence: TGTGCCAGCAGTCAACCGGGAGCGCCGGAGACCCAGTACTTC. Protein product: CASSQPGAPETQYF.

V usage is TRBV6-1 and J usage is TRBJ1-5; TRBD1 aligns across 7 bases. V lost 4 bases to trimming and J lost 5 bases; unmatched junction nucleotides: 11. Germline V gives CDR1 MNHNS, CDR2 SASEGT. This CDR3 contains 16 residues. CDR3 bases: TGTGCCAGCAGTGTTTGTAGGGGGCGCGTGGATCAGCCCCAGCATTTT. The encoded protein is CASSVCRGRVDQPQHF.

The gene calls are TRBV14 and TRBJ2-1, with 10 bases matching TRBD2. Losses at the gene ends were 0 bases for V and 9 bases for J; bases not matched to a gene: 5. This CDR3 region has 15 residues. The germline CDR1 and CDR2 sequences are SGHDN and FVKESK. CDR3 protein: CASSQELAGASEQFF. As DNA, the CDR3 is TGTGCCAGCAGCCAAGAGCTAGCGGGAGCAAGTGAGCAGTTCTTC.

The J gene is TRBJ2-1, the V gene TRBV20-1; 10 bases fit TRBD2. Germline CDR1 DFQATT, CDR2 SNEGSKA (reference sequence). The junction had 8 bases not matched to a gene; V was cut back by 3 bases and J by 0 bases. The CDR3 sequence is 17 residues long. The DNA for the CDR3 is TGCAGTGCTAGTCCCTCTAGCGGGGGTAGCTCCTACAATGAGCAGTTCTTC. This translates into CSASPSSGGSSYNEQFF.

The V gene is TRBV12-3 or TRBV12-4, the J gene TRBJ2-1; D is unresolved. V was shortened by 3 bases and J by 5 bases, with 11 bases between the two germline ends. The CDR3 is made up of 14 amino acids. The CDR3 sequence is CASSFAGWDNEQFF. The DNA of the CDR3 is TGTGCCAGCAGTTTTGCCGGGTGGGACAATGAGCAGTTCTTC.

The J gene is TRBJ2-1, the V gene TRBV29-1; 8 nucleotides line up with TRBD2. With V trimmed by 3 bases and J by 4 bases, 5 bases remained unmatched. The CDR3 sequence is 14 residues long. Germline V gives CDR1 SQVTM, CDR2 ANQGSEA. CDR3: CSVELSGGYNEQFF. The CDR3 coding sequence is TGCAGCGTTGAGTTGAGCGGGGGTTACAATGAGCAGTTCTTC.

The rearrangement links TRBV6-5 to TRBJ1-2; no firm D call. V shed 7 bases and J shed 4 bases, with 13 bases lying between them. Germline CDR1 MNHEY, CDR2 SVGAGI. CDR3 length equals 13 residues. The CDR3 DNA sequence: TGTGCCAGCACCTCACCTGGGGTCTATGGCTACACCTTC. The encoded protein is CASTSPGVYGYTF.

The chain couples TRBV7-9 to TRBJ2-5; TRBD1 aligns across 7 bases. The CDR3 runs 16 residues. The germline CDR1 and CDR2 sequences are SEHNR and FQNEAQ (reference sequence). The V segment lost 5 bases and the J segment 7 bases; nucleotides outside the gene matches: 16. The CDR3 is CASSPRPGQVVSTQYF. The CDR3 region has the DNA TGTGCCAGCAGCCCACGCCCAGGACAGGTCGTTTCGACCCAGTACTTC.

The gene calls are TRBV7-8 and TRBJ2-5, with 13 positions matching TRBD2. The germline CDR1 and CDR2 sequences are SGHVS and FQNEAQ. This CDR3 comprises 18 residues. The trim removed 5 bases at V and 3 bases at J, leaving 12 bases unmatched. CDR3 in DNA: TGTGCCAGCAGCGCCCGGACTAGCGGGAGCCCATTGGAAGAGACCCAGTACTTC. Amino acids: CASSARTSGSPLEETQYF.

The rearrangement joins TRBV6-4 to TRBJ2-2, with D tentatively TRBD2 (6 bases). V was trimmed by 6 bases and J by 3 bases, leaving 11 bases between them. CDR1 is MRHNA, CDR2 SNTAGT, per germline. This CDR3 spans 14 amino acids. The CDR3 sequence is CASSTGEDTGELFF. Written as DNA, the CDR3 is TGTGCCAGCAGCACGGGGGAGGACACCGGGGAGCTGTTTTTT.

This chain uses TRBV9 with TRBJ2-1; D is ambiguous. Germline assignment: CDR1 SGDLS and CDR2 YYNGEE. V lost 0 bases and J lost 6, with 7 bases in between. This CDR3 comprises 13 residues. CDR3 loop: CASSVGSRNEQFF. The CDR3 DNA follows: TGTGCCAGCAGCGTAGGCTCGCGCAATGAGCAGTTCTTC.

This chain uses TRBV6-6 with TRBJ1-5; 10 positions agree with TRBD1. The CDR3 consists of 14 residues. J gave up 6 bases and V 5 bases, and 4 bases lay outside the gene matches. Germline loops: CDR1 MNHNY, CDR2 SVGAGI (reference sequence). The CDR3 sequence: CASSRRTGGQPQHF. DNA of the CDR3: TGTGCCAGCAGTCGACGGACAGGGGGTCAGCCCCAGCATTTT.

This clonotype was seen more than once but under ten times. The CDR3 coding sequence is TGTGCCAGCAGCCGAGAGGGCGACGAGCAGTACTTC. The encoded protein is CASSREGDEQYF. The chain recombines TRBV5-6 with TRBJ2-7, with a possible D match to TRBD2 (5 bases). CDR3 length: 12 residues. Trimming cost V 4 bases and J 5 bases, with 10 bases left between them. Per the germline V gene, CDR1 is SGHDT and CDR2 is YYEEEE.

This clonotype was counted only a few times. This chain uses TRBV4-2 with TRBJ2-1; 11 bases match TRBD2. Germline CDR1 reads LGHNA; CDR2 reads YNFKEQ. Losses at the gene ends were 0 bases for V and 4 bases for J; bases not matched to a gene: 14. The CDR3 extends over 20 amino acids. CDR3 sequence: CASSQDGRLWGTSGYNEQFF. The DNA for the CDR3 is TGTGCCAGCAGCCAAGACGGACGGCTCTGGGGGACTAGCGGTTACAATGAGCAGTTCTTC.

The V and J genes are TRBV6-1 and TRBJ2-3, with D unresolved. The V gene's germline CDR1 is MNHNS and CDR2 SASEGT. The CDR3 runs 14 residues. The V end was cut by 6 bases, the J end by 3 bases, with 13 bases between. CDR3 loop: CASSLGGETDTQYF. As DNA, the CDR3 is TGTGCCAGCAGCCTCGGTGGCGAGACAGATACGCAGTATTTT.

A word on this clonotype: A read error may explain this, as a much larger clone is one base away. V gene TRBV6-1 combines with J gene TRBJ1-5; D gene uncertain. Germline loops: CDR1 MNHNS, CDR2 SASEGT. V lost 9 bases and J lost 2, with 11 bases in between. CDR3 length: 13 amino acids. CDR3 sequence reads: CASLDEGNQPQHF. CDR3 nucleotide sequence: TGTGCCAGTCTAGACGAGGGCAATCAGCCCCAGCATTTT.

This clonotype was counted only a few times. The V gene is TRBV4-2, the J gene TRBJ1-1, with no clear D. Per germline, CDR1 LGHNA and CDR2 YNFKEQ. V dropped 5 bases and J dropped 0 bases, with 7 bases sitting between them. CDR3 size: 13 residues. In DNA form, the CDR3 reads TGTGCCAGCAGCAACCAGGTGAACACTGAAGCTTTCTTT. Translating gives CASSNQVNTEAFF.